This T cell receptor (beta chain) derives from a study of CXCR3-negative and CXCR3-positive naive CD8 T cells. About this clonotype: Its specificity is unknown.

General study results and limits: CXCR3-positive naive cells carried more hydrophobic TRB CDR3s than CXCR3-negative ones.

The CDR3 length is 15 residues. Germline V gene sequence: CDR1 LGHNA, CDR2 YSLEER. It was by 5' RACE with UMI labels that the TRB cDNA libraries were prepared. TCRdb reprocessed the 5' RACE reads and stores each CDR3 protein as one record, lacking DNA. Reported are around 61,000 distinct CDR3 sequences; the ten largest clones contain 0.55% to 0.75%. This receptor was obtained from a human donor in good health. Some clones in this sample may be carry-over from other donors' samples. Sequenced material: naive CXCR3+ CD8+ T cells from blood. The subset: CD45RO-CCR7+CD27+CD95- naive CD8+ T cells expressing CXCR3 (TNR3+). V usage is TRBV4-3 and J usage is TRBJ2-4; as DNA is missing, the TRBD1 call by TCRdb cannot be tested. CDR3 residues: CASSPTGNPKNIQYF.